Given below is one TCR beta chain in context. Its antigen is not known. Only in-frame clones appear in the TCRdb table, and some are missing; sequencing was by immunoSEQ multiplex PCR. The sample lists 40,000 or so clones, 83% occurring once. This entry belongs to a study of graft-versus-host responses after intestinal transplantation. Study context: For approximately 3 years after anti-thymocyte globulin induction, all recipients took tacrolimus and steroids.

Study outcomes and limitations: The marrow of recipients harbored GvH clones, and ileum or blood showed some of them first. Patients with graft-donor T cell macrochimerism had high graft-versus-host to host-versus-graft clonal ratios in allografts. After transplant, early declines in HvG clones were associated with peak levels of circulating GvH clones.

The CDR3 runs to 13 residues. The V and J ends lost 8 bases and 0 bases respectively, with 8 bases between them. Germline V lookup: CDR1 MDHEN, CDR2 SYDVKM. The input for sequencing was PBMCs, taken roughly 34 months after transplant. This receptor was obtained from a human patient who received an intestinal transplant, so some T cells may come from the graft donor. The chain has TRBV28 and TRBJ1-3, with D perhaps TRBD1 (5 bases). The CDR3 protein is CASEGFSGNTIYF. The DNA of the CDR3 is TGTGCCAGCGAGGGGTTCTCTGGAAACACCATATATTTT.